A single sample gave rise to the 32 T cell receptor beta chains below, sequenced in a study of blood T cell repertoires in COVID-19 (TCRdb year 2020). The library relied on the immunoSEQ multiplex PCR assay. Here the immuneACCESS table is served through TCRdb, limited to in-frame sequences with V and J called. Missing clones are a known gap in these copies; in checked studies unresolved V genes cover under half, and the rest lacks a known reason. The sample table lists about 83,000 clones, 86% of them with a count of one. The ten top clones hold over 20% of the sample. Sequenced material: peripheral blood. The receptors originated from a woman of 80 years or more in a cohort sampled during active or convalescent COVID-19.

The rearrangement uses TRBV19 and TRBJ1-5; a possible D gene is TRBD1 (6 bases). V was trimmed by 7 bases and J by 2 bases, leaving 12 bases between them. Germline CDR1 LNHDA, CDR2 SQIVND (reference sequence). This CDR3 spans 14 amino acids. CDR3 protein: CASNPRQGNQPQHF. CDR3 nucleotide sequence: TGTGCCAGTAACCCCCGACAGGGCAATCAGCCCCAGCATTTT.

V usage is TRBV29-1 and J usage is TRBJ2-6; D possibly corresponds to TRBD2 (6 bases). V was shortened by 6 bases and J by 2 bases, with 11 bases between the two germline ends. The V gene's germline CDR1 is SQVTM and CDR2 ANQGSEA. The CDR3 has 14 amino acids. The CDR3 sequence: CSVYTGAGANVLTF. The CDR3 nucleotides are TGCAGCGTCTATACGGGAGCTGGGGCCAACGTCCTGACTTTC.

The chain carries TRBV6-5 and TRBJ1-2; D call uncertain. V gave up 6 bases and J gave up 2 bases, with 10 bases separating them. Germline V gene lookup returns CDR1 MNHEY and CDR2 SVGAGI. CDR3 size: 13 residues. In nucleotides, the CDR3 is TGTGCCAGCAGGCTGACTCAAAACTATGGCTACACCTTC. This translates into CASRLTQNYGYTF.

This clone was observed a handful of times. The chain has TRBV5-1 and TRBJ1-1, with 11 bases that match TRBD1. This CDR3 has 15 residues. The germline gives CDR1 SGHRS, CDR2 YFSETQ. Trimming cost V 3 bases and J 1 base; bases outside gene matches: 2. CDR3 region: CASSWDRGRNTEAFF. The CDR3 DNA is TGCGCCAGCAGCTGGGACAGGGGGAGGAACACTGAAGCTTTCTTT.

This chain links TRBV3-1 (or the pseudogene TRBV3-2) with TRBJ2-5; 9 nucleotides align to TRBD1. Germline values: CDR1 LGHDT, CDR2 YNNKEL (reference sequence). CDR3 length equals 15 residues. The ends lost 2 bases at V and 5 bases at J; junction bases unmatched: 6. The CDR3 nucleotides read TGTGCCAGCAGCCAATTACAGGGGGCCGGGGAGACCCAGTACTTC. Translating gives CASSQLQGAGETQYF.

The chain links TRBV12-3 or TRBV12-4 to TRBJ2-7; 8 positions match TRBD2. V trimming: 2 bases; J trimming: 4 bases; junction bases outside the gene matches: 1. CDR3 length: 13 residues. Written as DNA, the CDR3 is TGTGCCAGCAGTTTAACTAGCGGTTACGAGCAGTACGTC. Translation: CASSLTSGYEQYV.

The chain combines TRBV5-4 with TRBJ1-3; D is ambiguous. Trimming pared 0 bases from V and 7 bases from J, leaving 11 bases between. Germline CDR1 reads SGHNT; CDR2 reads YYREEE (reference sequence). This CDR3 region has 14 residues. The CDR3 region has the DNA TGTGCCAGCAGCTTGGACCCGGGGAGGAACACCATATATTTT. This codes for CASSLDPGRNTIYF.

V and J are TRBV9 and TRBJ2-1, with D possibly being TRBD2 (6 bases). Germline loops: CDR1 SGDLS, CDR2 YYNGEE. Trimming took 0 bases from V and 1 from J, leaving 8 bases between them. The CDR3 spans 15 residues. For the CDR3, the DNA is TGTGCCAGCAGCGTAGGCGGGATTTCCTACAATGAGCAGTTCTTC. It specifies CASSVGGISYNEQFF.

The gene calls are TRBV6-4 and TRBJ1-5; D is possibly TRBD1 (6 bases). The CDR3 consists of 14 residues. Per germline, CDR1 MRHNA and CDR2 SNTAGT. Trimming stripped 8 bases from V and 4 bases from J, with 15 bases between. CDR3 coding DNA: TGTGCCAGCGGATTCCACAGGGATAATCAGCCCCAGCATTTT. Encoded protein: CASGFHRDNQPQHF.

This chain connects TRBV11-2 to TRBJ1-1; D possibly corresponds to TRBD1 (5 bases). The CDR3 length is 13 residues. The ends were cut back, 3 bases at V and 4 bases at J, with 9 bases in the middle. Per the germline V gene, CDR1 is SGHAT and CDR2 is FQNNGV. CDR3 loop: CASSFQGGTEAFF. CDR3 in DNA: TGTGCCAGCAGCTTCCAGGGTGGCACTGAAGCTTTCTTT. The full variable domain, rest sourced from reference TRBV11-2 and TRBJ1-1, is EAGVAQSPRYKIIEKRQSVAFWCNPISGHATLYWYQQILGQGPKLLIQFQNNGVVDDSQLPKDRFSAERLKGVDSTLKIQPAKLEDSAVYLCASSFQGGTEAFFGQGTRLTVV.

The chain couples TRBV2 to TRBJ2-3, with 14 bases that match TRBD2. With V trimmed by 6 bases and J by 6 bases, 5 bases remained unmatched. Germline-derived CDR1 and CDR2 are SNHLY and FYNNEI. This CDR3 spans 15 amino acids. The DNA for the CDR3 is TGTGCCAGCAGACCATGGACTAGCGGGAGGGATACGCAGTATTTT. Protein: CASRPWTSGRDTQYF.

J is TRBJ2-7 and V is TRBV6-1, with 8 bases identical to TRBD2. The germline V gene encodes CDR1 MNHNS and CDR2 SASEGT. V shed 2 bases, J shed 7 bases, and the junction held 10 bases outside the gene matches. The CDR3 runs 15 residues. The DNA for the CDR3 is TGTGCCAGCAGTGAATCTTCCTACGGGAGGGGTGAGCAGTACGTC. It translates to CASSESSYGRGEQYV.

The rearrangement uses TRBV5-1 and TRBJ2-7; tentative D call: TRBD1 (6 bases). The CDR3 is 14 residues long. Germline loops: CDR1 SGHRS, CDR2 YFSETQ. The V end was cut by 0 bases, the J end by 2 bases, with 9 bases between. The CDR3 sequence is CASSLVGHPYEQYF. CDR3 sequence (DNA): TGCGCCAGCAGCTTGGTGGGACACCCCTACGAGCAGTACTTC.

The CDR3 region has the DNA TGTGCCAGCAGCCAAGCGCCTAGCGGGGGACAAGAGACCCAGTACTTC. Translating it yields CASSQAPSGGQETQYF. V usage is TRBV5-4 and J usage is TRBJ2-5, with TRBD2 matching 10 bases. Germline V gene lookup returns CDR1 SGHNT and CDR2 YYREEE (reference sequence). Trimming cost V 4 bases and J 2 bases; bases outside gene matches: 8. The CDR3 has 16 amino acids. Variable domain in full (rest from reference TRBV5-4 and TRBJ2-5): ETGVTQSPTHLIKTRGQQVTLRCSSQSGHNTVSWYQQALGQGPQFIFQYYREEENGRGNFPPRFSGLQFPNYSSELNVNALELDDSALYLCASSQAPSGGQETQYFGPGTRLLVL.

This clone was seen more than once but under ten times. V and J are TRBV9 and TRBJ2-2, with 11 nucleotides matching TRBD2. From germline, CDR1 is SGDLS and CDR2 YYNGEE. V was pared by 0 bases and J by 4 bases, with 14 bases of the junction left unmatched. This CDR3 is built from 20 residues. CDR3 sequence (DNA): TGTGCCAGCAGCGTAGTGACAGGAAAGACTAGCGGGGAACCCACCGGGGAGCTGTTTTTT. This gives the protein CASSVVTGKTSGEPTGELFF.

The chain has TRBV9 and TRBJ2-7; weak D call: TRBD2 (6 bases). Germline loops: CDR1 SGDLS, CDR2 YYNGEE. V gave up 2 bases and J gave up 0 bases, with 9 bases separating them. The CDR3 loop spans 14 amino acids. This CDR3 reads CASSVGGSSYEQYF. For the CDR3, the DNA is TGTGCCAGCAGCGTGGGGGGTTCCTCCTACGAGCAGTACTTC.

This sequence joins TRBV7-9 and TRBJ1-1; D is unclear. Per the germline V gene, CDR1 is SEHNR and CDR2 is FQNEAQ (reference sequence). V was cut by 5 bases and J by 6 bases, with 10 bases left in between. This CDR3 spans 12 amino acids. The CDR3 spells CASSLQRAEAFF. DNA of the CDR3: TGTGCCAGCAGCCTTCAACGCGCTGAAGCTTTCTTT.

This rearrangement joins TRBV6-5 to TRBJ2-1; TRBD1 aligns across 9 bases. J was trimmed by 4 bases and V by 6 bases; bases with no gene match: 7. Germline values: CDR1 MNHEY, CDR2 SVGAGI. The CDR3 sequence is 15 residues long. The CDR3 reads CASSADRGNYNEQFF. In DNA form, the CDR3 reads TGTGCCAGCAGCGCCGACAGGGGGAATTACAATGAGCAGTTCTTC.

The chain combines TRBV14 with TRBJ1-6, with D hard to call. From germline, CDR1 is SGHDN and CDR2 FVKESK. This CDR3 region has 14 residues. Trimming stripped 3 bases from V and 6 bases from J, with 9 bases between. CDR3 nucleotides: TGTGCCAGCAGCCACGGAGAAAGTAATTCACCCCTCCACTTT. Translating gives CASSHGESNSPLHF.

J is TRBJ2-5 and V is TRBV9; 7 bases line up with TRBD2. CDR1 and CDR2 from the germline V gene are SGDLS and YYNGEE. V dropped 4 bases and J dropped 4; count of bases not matched to a gene: 10. The CDR3 spans 15 residues. In DNA form, the CDR3 reads TGTGCCAGCAGCCCCCGGCGGGGGTTAGTAGAGACCCAGTACTTC. It specifies CASSPRRGLVETQYF. The full variable domain, its missing parts supplied by reference TRBV9 and TRBJ2-5, is DSGVTQTPKHLITATGQRVTLRCSPRSGDLSVYWYQQSLDQGLQFLIQYYNGEERAKGNILERFSAQQFPDLHSELNLSSLELGDSALYFCASSPRRGLVETQYFGPGTRLLVL.

The chain's CDR3 is CASSQQQGIYGYTF. The CDR3 region has the DNA TGTGCCAGCTCACAACAACAGGGCATCTATGGCTACACCTTC. The chain is built from TRBV18 and TRBJ1-2; D possibly corresponds to TRBD1 (6 bases). The length of the CDR3 is 14 residues. Trimming took off 4 bases at V and 4 bases at J, with 13 bases between the two ends. Germline CDR1 KGHSH, CDR2 LQKENI.

The rearrangement uses TRBV28 and TRBJ1-1; 8 positions agree with TRBD1. V lost 7 bases and J lost 0; bases outside the gene matches: 10. The germline V gene encodes CDR1 MDHEN and CDR2 SYDVKM. The CDR3 covers 16 residues. CDR3 coding DNA: TGTGCCAGCAAATGGGGGACAGGAACGATGAACACTGAAGCTTTCTTT. Residues: CASKWGTGTMNTEAFF. Full variable domain (missing parts from reference TRBV28 and TRBJ1-1): DVKVTQSSRYLVKRTGEKVFLECVQDMDHENMFWYRQDPGLGLRLIYFSYDVKMKEKGDIPEGYSVSREKKERFSLILESASTNQTSMYLCASKWGTGTMNTEAFFGQGTRLTVV.

This chain connects TRBV7-9 to TRBJ2-1; tentatively, D is TRBD1 (6 bases). The length of the CDR3 is 14 residues. The V end lost 5 bases, the J end lost 6 bases, and 14 bases lay between the germline ends. Germline loops: CDR1 SEHNR, CDR2 FQNEAQ (reference sequence). CDR3 in DNA: TGTGCCAGCAGCCCAGGGGTGGGATTCAATGAGCAGTTCTTC. Translated: CASSPGVGFNEQFF.

The chain links TRBV7-2 to TRBJ2-7; possibly TRBD2 for D (6 bases). Germline V gene lookup returns CDR1 SGHTA and CDR2 FQGNSA. V was cut by 5 bases and J by 3 bases, with 11 bases left in between. This CDR3 region has 13 residues. CDR3 DNA: TGTGCCAGCAGCCCTGGGACTTTCTACGAGCAGTACTTC. Translating gives CASSPGTFYEQYF.

The genes are TRBV30 and TRBJ1-3; 7 bases align to TRBD1. V shed 1 base and J 4 bases; nucleotides not matched to a gene: 7. The CDR3 is made up of 15 amino acids. Germline values: CDR1 GTSNPN, CDR2 SVGIG (reference sequence). CDR3 sequence: CAWSARTGVGNTIYF. In DNA, the CDR3 is TGTGCCTGGAGTGCCCGGACAGGAGTAGGAAACACCATATATTTT.

V usage is TRBV6-1 and J usage is TRBJ2-5; a possible D gene is TRBD2 (6 bases). The CDR3 spans 14 residues. Germline CDR1 reads MNHNS; CDR2 reads SASEGT. V lost 0 bases to trimming and J lost 7 bases, with 12 bases between them. The CDR3 bases are TGTGCCAGCAGTGAAGCTAGGAGGGCGGGGACCCAGTACTTC. Protein product: CASSEARRAGTQYF.

The chain joins TRBV12-3 or TRBV12-4 to TRBJ1-5; weak D call: TRBD1 (6 bases). V was cut by 6 bases and J by 5 bases, with 11 bases left in between. CDR3 length: 13 amino acids. CDR3 region: CASRGYRDQPQHF. CDR3 DNA sequence: TGTGCCAGCAGAGGGTACAGGGATCAGCCCCAGCATTTT.

This clone was observed a single time. The CDR3 DNA is TGCGCCAGCAGCTACAGGACAGGGGGGGACACTGAAGCTTTCTTT. This codes for CASSYRTGGDTEAFF. The chain combines TRBV5-1 with TRBJ1-1, with 10 bases that match TRBD1. The V gene end was trimmed by 3 bases and the J gene end by 3 bases; junction bases not matched to a gene: 5. CDR1 is SGHRS, CDR2 YFSETQ, per germline. This CDR3 comprises 15 residues.

The chain uses TRBV2 and TRBJ2-5; tentative D call: TRBD2 (5 bases). The length of the CDR3 is 14 residues. In germline, CDR1 is SNHLY, CDR2 FYNNEI. Trimming pared 7 bases from V and 5 bases from J, leaving 17 bases between. CDR3 nucleotide sequence: TGTGCCAGCAAGGGAGCTCCCCCCGAGGAGACCCAGTACTTC. As protein: CASKGAPPEETQYF.

The V call is TRBV28, the J call TRBJ2-5; 9 bases line up with TRBD2. The CDR3 has 19 amino acids. Unmatched junction bases numbered 19, after V lost 7 bases and J lost 1 base. Germline assignment: CDR1 MDHEN and CDR2 SYDVKM. The CDR3 sequence: CASKTPLAGNTLPQETQYF. The CDR3 DNA reads as TGTGCCAGCAAAACCCCACTAGCGGGCAACACCCTGCCCCAAGAGACCCAGTACTTC.

This chain uses TRBV4-1 with TRBJ1-4; possibly TRBD1 for D (5 bases). Trimming took off 1 base at V and 8 bases at J, with 20 bases between the two ends. The CDR3 consists of 17 residues. Germline loops: CDR1 MGHRA, CDR2 YSYEKL. As DNA, the CDR3 is TGCGCCAGCAGCCAAGGGCAGGGATTATGGTTTGGGGAAAAACTGTTTTTT. Protein product: CASSQGQGLWFGEKLFF.

The V gene is TRBV6-5, the J gene TRBJ2-1; TRBD2 agrees at 10 bases. With 6 bases clipped from V and 3 bases from J, the junction kept 5 bases outside the gene matches. The germline CDR1 and CDR2 sequences are MNHEY and SVGAGI. The CDR3 sequence is 15 residues long. The CDR3 sequence: CASSAGTSDYNEQFF. The DNA of the CDR3 is TGTGCCAGCAGCGCCGGGACTAGCGACTACAATGAGCAGTTCTTC.